This T cell receptor (beta chain) comes out of a study of response to subunit inactivated influenza vaccine. Whole-study results and caveats: Authors suggested few new T cells are recruited by each seasonal influenza vaccination.

The sample holds a few counts of this clonotype. What it binds is unknown. Germline CDR1 SNHLY, CDR2 FYNNEI. The ends were cut back, 1 base at V and 7 bases at J, with 17 bases in the middle. CDR3 size: 16 residues. TCRdb analysed the RT-PCR reads with MiXCR anew, one entry per CDR3 protein. The sample holds about 540,000 distinct CDR3 sequences; 12% to 15% are singletons and the top ten take roughly 11%. The sequence derives from a man aged 50-60 years who received an inactivated influenza vaccine. Sequenced material: PBMCs from blood, taken 11 to 12 days after vaccination. V and J are TRBV2 and TRBJ2-1; D tentatively reads TRBD1 or TRBD2 (5 bases each). CDR3 in amino acids: CASSEGRHRSGNEQFF. The CDR3 nucleotides are TGTGCCAGCAGTGAAGGACGACACAGGTCGGGAAATGAGCAGTTCTTC.